Following are 24 T cell receptor beta chains from one sample sequenced in a study of T cell responses to AZD1222 COVID-19 vaccine. TCRdb keeps only in-frame clones here, not all; method: immunoSEQ multiplex PCR. The sample includes 150,000 or so clones, about 93% of them seen just once. The source material was peripheral blood, sampled on day 0 of AZD1222 vaccination. The receptors here all came from an adult in good health.

V usage is TRBV19 and J usage is TRBJ1-5, with D unresolved. CDR1 is LNHDA and CDR2 is SQIVND in the germline V gene (reference sequence). This CDR3 has 15 residues. V gave up 5 bases and J gave up 4 bases, with 15 bases separating them. The CDR3 DNA sequence: TGTGCCAGTAGTCCCCCACGACACTCGAATCAGCCCCAGCATTTT. Residues: CASSPPRHSNQPQHF.

This clone is a singleton in its sample. J is TRBJ1-5 and V is TRBV2; D is uncertain. In germline, CDR1 is SNHLY, CDR2 FYNNEI. The ends were cut back, 5 bases at V and 4 bases at J, with 9 bases in the middle. The CDR3 is 13 amino acids. The CDR3 spells CASSPNKNQPQHF. In DNA form, the CDR3 reads TGTGCCAGCAGTCCCAATAAGAATCAGCCCCAGCATTTT.

The chain uses TRBV7-2 and TRBJ1-6; no clear D gene. This CDR3 is 15 amino acids long. V was clipped by 5 bases and J by 14 bases, with 22 bases between them. CDR1 SGHTA and CDR2 FQGNSA come from the germline V gene. Written as DNA, the CDR3 is TGTGCCAGCAGCCTCGCGGTTTGGGGAGATTCGGCCCTCCACTTT. It yields the protein CASSLAVWGDSALHF. Filled out from reference TRBV7-2 and TRBJ1-6, the complete variable domain reads GAGVSQSPSNKVTEKGKDVELRCDPISGHTALYWYRQSLGQGLEFLIYFQGNSAPDKSGLPSDRFSAERTGGSVSTLTIQRTQQEDSAVYLCASSLAVWGDSALHFGNGTRLTVT.

The count of this clone is one. This chain links TRBV6-5 with TRBJ1-6; D gene uncertain. V dropped 7 bases and J dropped 5 bases, with 9 bases sitting between them. Germline V lookup: CDR1 MNHEY, CDR2 SVGAGI. This CDR3 has 13 amino acids. The CDR3 loop is CASKETDNSPLHF. The DNA of the CDR3 is TGTGCCAGCAAAGAGACTGATAATTCACCCCTCCACTTT.

This rearrangement joins TRBV6-2 or TRBV6-3 to TRBJ1-5; possibly TRBD1 for D (6 bases). This CDR3 contains 16 residues. Per the germline V gene, CDR1 is MNHEY and CDR2 is SVGEGT. V lost 6 bases to trimming and J lost 4 bases, with 19 bases between them. The CDR3 is CASSPSSRGGNQPQHF. DNA for the CDR3: TGTGCCAGCAGCCCATCCTCTAGGGGGGGAAATCAGCCCCAGCATTTT.

The chain is built from TRBV28 and TRBJ2-7; D is perhaps TRBD1 (7 bases). Trimming took 7 bases from V and 3 from J, leaving 13 bases between them. CDR3 length: 13 amino acids. The V gene's germline CDR1 is MDHEN and CDR2 SYDVKM. The CDR3 sequence is CASTQGGLYEQYF. CDR3 DNA sequence: TGTGCCAGCACCCAGGGGGGCCTCTACGAGCAGTACTTC.

The V and J genes are TRBV5-1 and TRBJ2-2; TRBD2 matches 14 bases. CDR3 length: 15 residues. Germline V gene sequence: CDR1 SGHRS, CDR2 YFSETQ. The ends lost 4 bases at V and 6 bases at J; junction bases unmatched: 2. This chain's CDR3 is CASSQGLAGAGELFF. CDR3 nucleotide sequence: TGCGCCAGCAGCCAGGGACTAGCGGGAGCCGGGGAGCTGTTTTTT.

Only one count was recorded for this clone. This chain's CDR3 is CASSSRTGGGEKLFF. The CDR3 bases are TGCGCCAGCAGCTCGAGGACAGGGGGCGGTGAAAAACTGTTTTTT. The chain has TRBV5-1 and TRBJ1-4, with 11 bases fitting TRBD1. Trimming took 3 bases from V and 7 from J; bases not matched to a gene: 5. This CDR3 has 15 residues. The germline V gene has CDR1 SGHRS and CDR2 YFSETQ.

This rearrangement joins TRBV7-9 to TRBJ1-1; D is ambiguous. V shed 2 bases and J shed 11 bases, with 12 bases lying between them. Germline loops: CDR1 SEHNR, CDR2 FQNEAQ (reference sequence). The CDR3 extends over 12 amino acids. The CDR3 is CASSLSSSEAFF. Here the CDR3 DNA reads TGTGCCAGCAGCTTATCTTCCTCGGAGGCTTTCTTT.

V gene TRBV28 combines with J gene TRBJ2-7, with 11 bases that match TRBD1. With V trimmed by 8 bases and J by 2 bases, 5 bases remained unmatched. Germline CDR1 MDHEN, CDR2 SYDVKM. The CDR3 covers 14 residues. As DNA, the CDR3 is TGTGCCAGCCACGCGGGACAGGGGGCCTACGAGCAGTACTTC. Translated: CASHAGQGAYEQYF.

The chain couples TRBV19 to TRBJ1-1, with D possibly TRBD1 on 5 matching bases. Between the trimmed V and J ends, which lost 6 bases and 0 bases, there was a span of 14 bases. This CDR3 has 15 residues. The germline V gene has CDR1 LNHDA and CDR2 SQIVND (reference sequence). The DNA of the CDR3 is TGTGCCAGTAGGTTGCGGCAGGGCTTGAACACTGAAGCTTTCTTT. It yields the protein CASRLRQGLNTEAFF.

The V gene is TRBV5-4, the J gene TRBJ1-2; 9 positions match TRBD1. V was clipped by 0 bases and J by 5 bases; unmatched bases: 8. This CDR3 has 16 residues. The V gene's germline CDR1 is SGHNT and CDR2 YYREEE (reference sequence). The CDR3 DNA sequence: TGTGCCAGCAGCTTGGATACGACAGGGGGAGGGTATGGCTACACCTTC. Protein: CASSLDTTGGGYGYTF.

The chain carries TRBV4-1 and TRBJ1-4; tentative D call: TRBD1 (5 bases). Germline V lookup: CDR1 MGHRA, CDR2 YSYEKL. Trimming took 4 bases from V and 6 from J, leaving 18 bases between them. This CDR3 comprises 16 residues. CDR3 bases: TGCGCCAGCAGCCCCAGGATCGGGGGGGATCATGAAAAACTGTTTTTT. Its protein is CASSPRIGGDHEKLFF.

The chain uses TRBV5-4 and TRBJ1-1; D may be TRBD1 (5 bases). The germline V gene has CDR1 SGHNT and CDR2 YYREEE (reference sequence). The CDR3 contains 14 residues. Trimming stripped 4 bases from V and 10 bases from J, with 20 bases between. CDR3 sequence reads: CASSDRGQGELAFF. CDR3 bases: TGTGCCAGCAGCGACCGAGGGCAGGGTGAATTAGCTTTCTTT.

The chain is built from TRBV28 and TRBJ1-5, with D maybe TRBD1 (6 bases). Germline V gives CDR1 MDHEN, CDR2 SYDVKM. Trimming stripped 8 bases from V and 3 bases from J, with 14 bases between. The CDR3 has 14 residues. DNA of the CDR3: TGTGCCAGCCGCGACAGGAGATTCAATCAGCCCCAGCATTTT. It codes for CASRDRRFNQPQHF. The full variable domain, with the rest looked up from reference TRBV28 and TRBJ1-5, is DVKVTQSSRYLVKRTGEKVFLECVQDMDHENMFWYRQDPGLGLRLIYFSYDVKMKEKGDIPEGYSVSREKKERFSLILESASTNQTSMYLCASRDRRFNQPQHFGDGTRLSIL.

The J gene is TRBJ1-1, the V gene TRBV11-3; no definite D call. Trimming stripped 1 base from V and 3 bases from J, with 12 bases between. Germline assignment: CDR1 SGHNT and CDR2 YENEEA. This CDR3 spans 15 amino acids. The CDR3 region is CASSLGHGEYTEAFF. CDR3 sequence (DNA): TGTGCCAGCAGCTTAGGTCACGGGGAGTACACTGAAGCTTTCTTT.

V usage is TRBV19 and J usage is TRBJ2-3, with 13 nucleotides matching TRBD2. V gave up 5 bases and J gave up 4 bases; unmatched junction bases: 6. The CDR3 has 16 residues. Germline CDR1 LNHDA, CDR2 SQIVND (reference sequence). CDR3 residues: CASSSWTSGSSDTQYF. Here the CDR3 DNA reads TGTGCCAGTAGTTCCTGGACTAGCGGGAGCTCAGATACGCAGTATTTT.

A single count supports this clone. The chain has TRBV5-4 and TRBJ2-1; D not certain. Trimming took 4 bases from V and 3 from J, leaving 17 bases between them. Germline V CDR1 and CDR2: SGHNT, YYREEE (reference sequence). This CDR3 is built from 16 residues. The CDR3 nucleotides are TGTGCCAGCAGCCCACCCGAAGCACTAATCTACAATGAGCAGTTCTTC. This codes for CASSPPEALIYNEQFF. Drawing the rest from reference TRBV5-4 and TRBJ2-1, the complete variable domain is ETGVTQSPTHLIKTRGQQVTLRCSSQSGHNTVSWYQQALGQGPQFIFQYYREEENGRGNFPPRFSGLQFPNYSSELNVNALELDDSALYLCASSPPEALIYNEQFFGPGTRLTVL.

The CDR3 spells CASSPALWQSNYGYTF. CDR3 DNA sequence: TGTGCCAGCAGCCCCGCCTTGTGGCAGAGCAACTATGGCTACACCTTC. The chain combines TRBV7-8 with TRBJ1-2, with no clear D. There are 16 residues in the CDR3. CDR1 is SGHVS and CDR2 is FQNEAQ in the germline V gene. With 5 bases removed from V and 2 bases from J, the gap between germline ends came to 18 bases.

The rearrangement joins TRBV7-9 to TRBJ2-1, with a tentative D call TRBD2 (6 bases). The germline CDR1 and CDR2 sequences are SEHNR and FQNEAQ (reference sequence). The CDR3 is 15 amino acids. V was cut by 2 bases and J by 0 bases, with 8 bases left in between. CDR3 sequence reads: CASSLRGASYNEQFF. The CDR3 nucleotides read TGTGCCAGCAGCTTACGCGGGGCCTCCTACAATGAGCAGTTCTTC.

This sequence joins TRBV24-1 and TRBJ2-5, with TRBD1 identical over 9 bases. Germline values: CDR1 KGHDR, CDR2 SFDVKD. V lost 4 bases to trimming and J lost 5 bases; unmatched junction nucleotides: 4. The CDR3 sequence is 14 residues long. This CDR3 reads CATSDGTGSETQYF. The CDR3 bases are TGTGCCACCAGTGACGGGACAGGGAGCGAGACCCAGTACTTC.

The CDR3 sequence is CASSYYSGRGGYEQYF. DNA of the CDR3: TGTGCCAGCAGTTACTACAGCGGGAGAGGCGGTTACGAGCAGTACTTC. The chain carries TRBV6-5 and TRBJ2-7; 8 nucleotides agree with TRBD2. Germline V gene data show CDR1 as MNHEY and CDR2 as SVGAGI. Trimming cost V 1 base and J 4 bases; bases outside gene matches: 9. The CDR3 sequence is 16 residues long.

V usage is TRBV5-4 and J usage is TRBJ2-7; D is possibly TRBD1 (6 bases). Trimming cost V 2 bases and J 3 bases, with 12 bases left between them. The germline V gene has CDR1 SGHNT and CDR2 YYREEE (reference sequence). The CDR3 runs 14 residues. The DNA for the CDR3 is TGTGCCAGCAGCTTCAGGGACACCCACTACGAGCAGTACTTC. Translation: CASSFRDTHYEQYF. Full variable domain (rest looked up from reference TRBV5-4 and TRBJ2-7): ETGVTQSPTHLIKTRGQQVTLRCSSQSGHNTVSWYQQALGQGPQFIFQYYREEENGRGNFPPRFSGLQFPNYSSELNVNALELDDSALYLCASSFRDTHYEQYFGPGTRLTVT.

The chain has TRBV29-1 and TRBJ2-5; either TRBD1 or TRBD2 may supply D (5 bases each). Germline V gives CDR1 SQVTM, CDR2 ANQGSEA. CDR3 length: 10 residues. Trimming left V 6 bases short and J 4 bases short, with 6 bases between. The CDR3 nucleotides are TGCAGCGTGAGGGGAGAGACCCAGTACTTC. Translated: CSVRGETQYF.